These 21 T cell receptor beta chains were all obtained from the same sample, sequenced in a study of T cells after yellow fever vaccination. Each CDR3 protein is one row after TCRdb ran MiXCR on the 5' RACE reads. The sample contains about 240,000 distinct CDR3 sequences, less than 8.5% of which appear only once. The input for sequencing was CD4+ T cells sorted from PBMCs, taken 15 days after the yellow fever booster vaccination. The receptor source for this set is a young man who received the YFV17D yellow fever vaccine.

This clonotype was seen a few times. This chain joins TRBV19 and TRBJ2-1; no clear D gene. The CDR3 has 12 amino acids. V was shortened by 4 bases and J by 7 bases, with 8 bases between the two germline ends. Germline loops: CDR1 LNHDA, CDR2 SQIVND (reference sequence). The DNA for the CDR3 is TGTGCCAGTAGTAAAGTAGCAAATGAGCAGTTCTTC. This gives the protein CASSKVANEQFF.

This chain links TRBV6-2 or TRBV6-3 with TRBJ2-5; D is undetermined. V lost 8 bases, J lost 4 bases, and 11 bases lay in between. The CDR3 covers 12 residues. CDR1 is MNHEY and CDR2 is SVGEGT in the germline V gene. The CDR3 nucleotides read TGTGCCAGCCGTTTGTCCGGAGAGACCCAGTACTTC. Encoded protein: CASRLSGETQYF.

V is TRBV27 and J is TRBJ1-4, with TRBD1 identical over 9 bases. The CDR3 loop spans 13 amino acids. J was trimmed by 7 bases and V by 6 bases; bases with no gene match: 3. Germline V gene lookup returns CDR1 MNHEY and CDR2 SMNVEV (reference sequence). In DNA form, the CDR3 reads TGTGCCAGCAGGACGGACAGGGGTGAAAAACTGTTTTTT. Amino acids: CASRTDRGEKLFF.

This clonotype was picked up many times. One junction end does not reproduce the germline sequence, and a read error may be involved. The J gene is TRBJ2-1, the V gene TRBV7-2; TRBD2 agrees at 11 bases. The CDR3 is made up of 15 amino acids. The germline gives CDR1 SGHTA, CDR2 FQGNSA. CDR3 coding DNA: TGTGCCAGCAGCCTAGCGGGAGGCCCCTCGAATGAGCAGTTCTTC. Translating it yields CASSLAGGPSNEQFF.

The V gene is TRBV30, the J gene TRBJ2-7, with 7 bases identical to TRBD1. The CDR3 covers 14 residues. In germline, CDR1 is GTSNPN, CDR2 SVGIG (reference sequence). V was pared by 0 bases and J by 2 bases, with 4 bases of the junction left unmatched. CDR3: CAWSVETGTYEQYF. CDR3 sequence (DNA): TGTGCCTGGAGTGTAGAGACAGGGACCTACGAGCAGTACTTC.

The rearrangement uses TRBV11-2 and TRBJ2-7; no firm D call. V lost 2 bases and J 6 bases, leaving 8 bases between the germline ends. The CDR3 totals 12 residues. Germline CDR1 is SGHAT and CDR2 is FQNNGV. CDR3: CASSLSFLEQYF. CDR3 bases: TGTGCCAGCAGCTTATCATTCCTCGAGCAGTACTTC.

Details on this clonotype: Just one base apart from a much larger clone, this may be a read error. V gene TRBV4-1 combines with J gene TRBJ2-2; the match to TRBD1 covers 12 bases. In germline, CDR1 is MGHRA, CDR2 YSYEKL. This CDR3 comprises 16 residues. The DNA of the CDR3 is TGTGCCAGCGGCCCCCGGGACAGGGGGCCAGGCGGGGAGCTGTTTTTT. Protein product: CASGPRDRGPGGELFF.

This clonotype turned up a few times. This CDR3 is CASSQDRGGSTYEQYF. In DNA, the CDR3 is TGCGCCAGCAGCCAAGATCGGGGAGGGAGCACCTACGAGCAGTACTTC. The V gene is TRBV4-3, the J gene TRBJ2-7, with 7 bases fitting TRBD2. V shed 0 bases and J 2 bases; nucleotides not matched to a gene: 7. The germline V gene has CDR1 LGHNA and CDR2 YSLEER. The CDR3 totals 16 residues.

This sequence joins TRBV20-1 and TRBJ2-1; 16 bases align to TRBD2. CDR1 and CDR2 (germline): DFQATT, SNEGSKA (reference sequence). The CDR3 is 14 residues long. V was pared by 6 bases and J by 8 bases, with 4 bases of the junction left unmatched. CDR3 nucleotides: TGCAGTGCCCTTGGGACTAGCGGGAGGGATGAGCAGTTCTTC. The encoded protein is CSALGTSGRDEQFF.

This clonotype was found a few times. The J gene is TRBJ2-3, the V gene TRBV6-6; D perhaps matches TRBD2 (6 bases). The length of the CDR3 is 12 residues. V lost 7 bases, J lost 2 bases, and 7 bases lay in between. CDR1 is MNHNY and CDR2 is SVGAGI in the germline V gene (reference sequence). CDR3 sequence reads: CASTGVTDTQYF. The CDR3 region has the DNA TGTGCCAGCACGGGGGTCACAGATACGCAGTATTTT.

This clonotype was detected only a few times. V and J are TRBV5-6 and TRBJ2-7; TRBD1 is a possible D gene (6 bases). Trimming took off 5 bases at V and 0 bases at J, with 15 bases between the two ends. This CDR3 has 15 residues. Germline loops: CDR1 SGHDT, CDR2 YYEEEE. The CDR3 loop is CASRPRGPSSYEQYF. The DNA for the CDR3 is TGTGCCAGCAGGCCCAGGGGCCCTAGCTCCTACGAGCAGTACTTC.

Concerning this clonotype itself: A much bigger clone sits one base away, suggesting this may be a read error. The J gene is TRBJ2-3, the V gene TRBV7-2, with a possible D match to TRBD2 (6 bases). The CDR3 length is 14 residues. Germline values: CDR1 SGHTA, CDR2 FQGNSA. Trimming left V 5 bases short and J 5 bases short, with 14 bases between. Here the CDR3 DNA reads TGTGCCAGCAGCGTAGGCGGGAATGGAGATACGCAGTATTTT. This translates into CASSVGGNGDTQYF.

This clonotype occurred a few times. J is TRBJ2-6 and V is TRBV18, with D maybe TRBD1 (5 bases). CDR1 and CDR2 (germline): KGHSH, LQKENI. The CDR3 spans 17 residues. Trimming left V 4 bases short and J 5 bases short, with 18 bases between. The CDR3 loop is CASSLNRPGSRANVLTF. CDR3 sequence (DNA): TGTGCCAGCTCACTAAACCGCCCAGGGTCAAGGGCCAACGTCCTGACTTTC.

The table lists this clonotype with many counts. This chain joins TRBV5-6 and TRBJ2-3, with 13 bases identical to TRBD2. This CDR3 spans 19 amino acids. V shed 4 bases and J 6 bases; nucleotides not matched to a gene: 17. Germline V lookup: CDR1 SGHDT, CDR2 YYEEEE. The CDR3 reads CASSPTGTSGRASRDTQYF. In DNA, the CDR3 is TGTGCCAGCAGCCCTACCGGAACTAGCGGGAGGGCCTCTAGGGATACGCAGTATTTT.

This clonotype was recorded a few times. DNA for the CDR3: TGCAGCGTTGGTCCGGGACCCCGGGGGGCAGATACGCAGTATTTT. Protein: CSVGPGPRGADTQYF. The chain is built from TRBV29-1 and TRBJ2-3, with 7 bases matching TRBD2. In germline, CDR1 is SQVTM, CDR2 ANQGSEA. The V and J ends lost 4 bases and 4 bases, in that order; junction bases with no gene match: 11. The CDR3 contains 15 residues.

This clonotype was recorded at least ten times. V and J are TRBV5-1 and TRBJ2-6; D remains unclear. Germline CDR1 is SGHRS and CDR2 is YFSETQ. The CDR3 has 16 residues. Trimming took off 0 bases at V and 0 bases at J, with 7 bases between the two ends. The CDR3 bases are TGCGCCAGCAGCTTGGGTCAAAACTCTGGGGCCAACGTCCTGACTTTC. It encodes CASSLGQNSGANVLTF.

This clonotype was detected a few times. The V gene is TRBV4-3, the J gene TRBJ2-5; 14 bases are shared with TRBD2. The CDR3 consists of 16 residues. J gave up 2 bases and V 3 bases, and 2 bases lay outside the gene matches. Per germline, CDR1 LGHNA and CDR2 YSLEER. For the CDR3, the DNA is TGCGCCAGCAGCCAGGGGACTAGCGGGGGACAAGAGACCCAGTACTTC. It is translated as CASSQGTSGGQETQYF.

This clonotype showed up just a few times. CDR3 loop: CASSLELAPDTQYF. In nucleotides, the CDR3 is TGTGCCAGCAGCTTAGAATTAGCTCCAGATACGCAGTATTTT. This chain joins TRBV7-6 and TRBJ2-3; D is unclear. Between the trimmed V and J ends, which lost 1 base and 4 bases, there was a span of 9 bases. Germline loops: CDR1 SGHVS, CDR2 FNYEAQ. The CDR3 runs to 14 residues.

This clonotype was found a few times. The J gene is TRBJ2-6, the V gene TRBV20-1; the match to TRBD2 covers 7 bases. J lost 1 base, V lost 6 bases, and 6 bases had no gene match. Germline V gives CDR1 DFQATT, CDR2 SNEGSKA (reference sequence). The CDR3 has 15 residues. Here the CDR3 reads CSAPRGGSGANVLTF. CDR3 bases: TGCAGTGCGCCACGCGGGGGATCTGGGGCCAACGTCCTGACTTTC.

This clonotype has a count of ten or more. The rearrangement uses TRBV29-1 and TRBJ2-3; D is tentatively TRBD1 or TRBD2 (5 bases each). This CDR3 contains 13 residues. Trimming stripped 7 bases from V and 6 bases from J, with 17 bases between. Looked up from germline, CDR1 is SQVTM and CDR2 is ANQGSEA. CDR3 loop: CSAGASLGDTQYF. The CDR3 nucleotides are TGCAGCGCTGGGGCTAGCCTTGGGGATACGCAGTATTTT.

Many counts were recorded for this clonotype. The rearrangement links TRBV12-3 or TRBV12-4 to TRBJ1-3; TRBD1 matches at 8 bases. The CDR3 spans 15 residues. V lost 6 bases to trimming and J lost 4 bases; unmatched junction nucleotides: 8. The CDR3 nucleotides are TGTGCCAGCAGCCCTCAGGGGGCTCTAGGAAACACCATATATTTT. Translating it yields CASSPQGALGNTIYF.